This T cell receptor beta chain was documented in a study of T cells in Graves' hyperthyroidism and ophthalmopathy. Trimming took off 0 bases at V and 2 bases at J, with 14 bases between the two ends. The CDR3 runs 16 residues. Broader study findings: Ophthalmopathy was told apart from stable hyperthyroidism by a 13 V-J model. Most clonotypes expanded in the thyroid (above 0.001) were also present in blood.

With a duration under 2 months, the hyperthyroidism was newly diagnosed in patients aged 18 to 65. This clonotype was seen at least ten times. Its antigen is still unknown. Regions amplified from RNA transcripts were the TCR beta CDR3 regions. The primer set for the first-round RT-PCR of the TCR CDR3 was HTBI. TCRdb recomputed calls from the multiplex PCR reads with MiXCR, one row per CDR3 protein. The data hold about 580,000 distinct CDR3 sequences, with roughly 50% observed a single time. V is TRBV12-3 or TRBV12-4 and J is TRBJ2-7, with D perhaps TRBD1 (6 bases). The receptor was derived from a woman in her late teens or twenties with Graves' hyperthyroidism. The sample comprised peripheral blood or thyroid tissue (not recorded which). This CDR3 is CASSLALWTATYEQYF. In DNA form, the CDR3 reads TGTGCCAGCAGTTTAGCGCTGTGGACAGCCACCTACGAGCAGTACTTC.